Detailed here is one TCR beta chain. The antigen is not known. This CDR3 contains 14 residues. Per germline, CDR1 MNHEY and CDR2 SMNVEV (reference sequence). Trimming cost V 3 bases and J 6 bases; bases outside gene matches: 6. Generated by immunoSEQ multiplex PCR, the TCRdb table keeps only in-frame clones and is missing some. The sample yields about 81,000 clones, around 83% seen once. This sample is part of a study of T cell responses to AZD1222 COVID-19 vaccine. Study-wide points: Repertoire collection took place solely once the T cell response had peaked. Spike was spanned by vaccine-associated CD4 TCRs, which were dominant at 160-218 and 743-854. White British donors predominated, females outnumbered males, and clonal diversity was possibly underestimated. Once two AZD1222 doses were given, Spike-specific TCR breadth and depth went up.

V is TRBV27 and J is TRBJ1-2, with TRBD1 identical over 8 bases. The clonotype comes from an adult who received the AZD1222 COVID-19 vaccine. The specimen was peripheral blood, collected 28 days after the second AZD1222 dose. DNA of the CDR3: TGTGCCAGCAGTTTCAAGACAGGGGTGGATGGCTACACCTTC. Amino acid sequence: CASSFKTGVDGYTF.